This TCR beta chain stems from a study of blood T cell repertoires in COVID-19. Authors' processing steps: Amplification from reference gene primers served as the basis for estimated nucleated cell counts. The data were produced by immunoSEQ multiplex PCR, yet TCRdb's version contains in-frame clones alone and is incomplete. The V and J calls and clone size come from that table; D and trimming were worked out from the DNA. The sample shows roughly 60,000 clones, roughly 79% of them seen only once. V gave up 4 bases and J gave up 1 base, with 10 bases separating them. This CDR3 contains 15 residues. The germline V gene has CDR1 SGHNT and CDR2 YENEEA. This clone was seen a handful of times.

The receptor was isolated from a man aged 55 to 70 with acute or convalescent COVID-19. The gene calls are TRBV11-3 and TRBJ2-2; weak D call: TRBD2 (5 bases). Sample: peripheral blood. The CDR3 here is CASSYGGQNTGELFF. CDR3 in DNA: TGTGCCAGCAGCTATGGAGGCCAGAACACCGGGGAGCTGTTTTTT. Full variable domain (outside the CDR3, taken from reference TRBV11-3 and TRBJ2-2): EAGVVQSPRYKIIEKKQPVAFWCNPISGHNTLYWYLQNLGQGPELLIRYENEEAVDDSQLPKDRFSAERLKGVDSTLKIQPAELGDSAVYLCASSYGGQNTGELFFGEGSRLTVL.